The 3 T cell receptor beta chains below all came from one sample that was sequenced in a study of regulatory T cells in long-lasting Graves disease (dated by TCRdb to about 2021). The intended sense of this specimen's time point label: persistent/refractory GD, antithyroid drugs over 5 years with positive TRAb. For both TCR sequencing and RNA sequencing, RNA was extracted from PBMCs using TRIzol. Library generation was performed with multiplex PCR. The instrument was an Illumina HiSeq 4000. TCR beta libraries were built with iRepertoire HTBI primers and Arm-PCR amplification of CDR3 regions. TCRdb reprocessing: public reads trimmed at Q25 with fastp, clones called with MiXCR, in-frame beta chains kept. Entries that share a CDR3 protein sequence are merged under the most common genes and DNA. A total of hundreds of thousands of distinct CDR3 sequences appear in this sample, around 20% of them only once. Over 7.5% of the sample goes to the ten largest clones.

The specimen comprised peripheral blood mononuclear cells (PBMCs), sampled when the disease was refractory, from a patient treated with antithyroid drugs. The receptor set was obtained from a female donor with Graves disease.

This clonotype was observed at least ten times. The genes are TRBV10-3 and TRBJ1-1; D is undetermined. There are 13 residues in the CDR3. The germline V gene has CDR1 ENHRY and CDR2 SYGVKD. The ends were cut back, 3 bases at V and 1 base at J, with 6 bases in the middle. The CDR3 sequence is CAISDQRNTEAFF. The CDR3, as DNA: TGTGCCATCAGTGACCAACGGAACACTGAAGCTTTCTTT.

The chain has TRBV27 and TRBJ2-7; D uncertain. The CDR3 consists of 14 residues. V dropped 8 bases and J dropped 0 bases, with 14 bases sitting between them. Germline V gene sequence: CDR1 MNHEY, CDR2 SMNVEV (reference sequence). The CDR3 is CASSPRPVSYEQYF. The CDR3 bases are TGTGCCAGCTCACCACGGCCGGTCTCCTACGAGCAGTACTTC.

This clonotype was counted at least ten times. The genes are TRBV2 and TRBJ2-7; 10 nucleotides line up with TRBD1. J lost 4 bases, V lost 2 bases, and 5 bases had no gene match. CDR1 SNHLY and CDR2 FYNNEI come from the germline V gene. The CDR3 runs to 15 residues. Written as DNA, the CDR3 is TGTGCCAGCAGTGAACCAGGGACAGGGGATTACGAGCAGTACTTC. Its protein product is CASSEPGTGDYEQYF. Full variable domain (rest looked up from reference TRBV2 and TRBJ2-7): EPEVTQTPSHQVTQMGQEVILRCVPISNHLYFYWYRQILGQKVEFLVSFYNNEISEKSEIFDDQFSVERPDGSNFTLKIRSTKLEDSAMYFCASSEPGTGDYEQYFGPGTRLTVT.